This TCR beta chain stems from a study of control samples from healthy donors and cancer patients. Here immunoSEQ multiplex PCR was the method, and the copy in TCRdb shows in-frame clones only, minus some. In the table there are fewer than 200,000 clones, 96% of which are singletons. The CDR3 extends over 12 amino acids. Trimming shortened V by 5 bases and J by 6 bases, and 8 bases separated the two germline ends. The germline V gene has CDR1 LNHDA and CDR2 SQIVND (reference sequence). The TCR comes from a woman in her twenties or thirties in good health. Material for sequencing was blood. The chain links TRBV19 to TRBJ2-1; D gene unclear. The CDR3 loop is CASSVGSNEQFF. Here the CDR3 DNA reads TGTGCCAGTAGTGTAGGGTCCAATGAGCAGTTCTTC.